The 23 T cell receptor beta chains listed next were all sequenced from one sample in a study of early T cells in non-severe SARS-CoV-2 infection. TCRdb re-called the 5' RACE reads with MiXCR, one entry per CDR3 protein. The table has roughly 40,000 distinct CDR3 sequences, around 6.5% seen once. The sequencing input was whole blood. Receptors were obtained from an adult who was a healthcare worker with PCR-confirmed SARS-CoV-2 infection or an uninfected control (not recorded which).

Many counts were recorded for this clonotype. The chain recombines TRBV5-1 with TRBJ1-1, with a possible D match to TRBD1 (6 bases). The CDR3 contains 13 residues. CDR1 is SGHRS and CDR2 is YFSETQ in the germline V gene. V lost 4 bases and J lost 5, with 12 bases in between. CDR3 coding DNA: TGCGCCAGCAGCGGAACGACAGGAACTGAAGCTTTCTTT. Translation gives CASSGTTGTEAFF.

This clonotype was found many times. The genes are TRBV9 and TRBJ2-1; TRBD1 aligns across 10 bases. Germline CDR1 and CDR2: SGDLS and YYNGEE. The CDR3 extends over 17 amino acids. V was pared by 0 bases and J by 7 bases, with 10 bases of the junction left unmatched. This CDR3 is CASSVDLGQGFVNEQFF. In DNA, the CDR3 is TGTGCCAGCAGCGTAGATCTGGGACAGGGGTTCGTTAATGAGCAGTTCTTC. The full variable domain, its missing parts supplied by reference TRBV9 and TRBJ2-1, is DSGVTQTPKHLITATGQRVTLRCSPRSGDLSVYWYQQSLDQGLQFLIQYYNGEERAKGNILERFSAQQFPDLHSELNLSSLELGDSALYFCASSVDLGQGFVNEQFFGPGTRLTVL.

Ten or more counts support this clonotype. The V gene is TRBV7-6, the J gene TRBJ1-5; D possibly corresponds to TRBD1 (5 bases). V dropped 2 bases and J dropped 7 bases, with 6 bases sitting between them. This CDR3 has 12 amino acids. The germline CDR1 and CDR2 sequences are SGHVS and FNYEAQ. CDR3 sequence: CASSLRGQPQHF. CDR3 nucleotide sequence: TGTGCCAGCAGCTTAAGGGGACAGCCCCAGCATTTT.

This clonotype was seen a handful of times. The chain employs TRBV12-3 or TRBV12-4 and TRBJ2-2, with 9 positions matching TRBD1. Germline trimming cut 2 bases from V and 7 bases from J; bases unmatched to any gene: 17. The CDR3 is made up of 19 amino acids. CDR3 residues: CASSLSVGDRAKQVGELFF. The CDR3 nucleotides are TGTGCCAGCAGTTTAAGTGTAGGGGACAGGGCTAAGCAGGTCGGGGAGCTGTTTTTT.

Many counts were recorded for this clonotype. The rearrangement uses TRBV20-1 and TRBJ2-7, with D perhaps matching TRBD2 (6 bases). This CDR3 comprises 15 residues. Germline V gives CDR1 DFQATT, CDR2 SNEGSKA (reference sequence). Trimming took 1 base from V and 3 from J, leaving 16 bases between them. CDR3 amino acids: CSARAPGSAGYEQYF. CDR3 nucleotide sequence: TGCAGTGCTAGAGCCCCCGGATCAGCGGGCTACGAGCAGTACTTC.

This clonotype was picked up many times. The V gene is TRBV27, the J gene TRBJ2-5; D tentatively reads TRBD1 or TRBD2 (5 bases each). Trimming removed 6 bases from V and 2 bases from J, with 16 bases in between. The CDR3 covers 15 residues. CDR1 MNHEY and CDR2 SMNVEV come from the germline V gene (reference sequence). This CDR3 is CASSSAEWGQETQYF. The CDR3 DNA sequence: TGTGCCAGCAGCTCAGCCGAATGGGGGCAAGAGACCCAGTACTTC.

This clonotype appeared many times. The genes are TRBV9 and TRBJ1-2, with 7 bases aligning to TRBD1. The CDR3 is made up of 15 amino acids. Germline V gene data show CDR1 as SGDLS and CDR2 as YYNGEE. The J segment lost 4 bases and the V segment lost 4 bases, leaving 10 bases of the junction unmatched. CDR3 region: CASSSDRAPSYGYTF. CDR3 coding DNA: TGTGCCAGCAGCTCAGACAGGGCTCCCTCCTATGGCTACACCTTC.

Details on this clonotype: A much larger clone is a single base away; this may be a read error. The chain uses TRBV20-1 and TRBJ2-3; D possibly corresponds to TRBD2 (6 bases). V was cut by 6 bases and J by 10 bases, with 26 bases left in between. This CDR3 spans 15 amino acids. Germline V gene data show CDR1 as DFQATT and CDR2 as SNEGSKA (reference sequence). As DNA, the CDR3 is TGCAGTGCCCCTATGCGGGACTCTCCACGCGGTGCGCAGTATTTT. It translates to CSAPMRDSPRGAQYF.

This clonotype was observed at least ten times. This chain links TRBV5-1 with TRBJ1-6; D is uncertain. This CDR3 has 16 amino acids. CDR1 is SGHRS and CDR2 is YFSETQ in the germline V gene. V was trimmed by 0 bases and J by 4 bases, leaving 11 bases between them. The DNA for the CDR3 is TGCGCCAGCAGCTTGGGATCAGACTTATATAATTCACCCCTCCACTTT. It yields the protein CASSLGSDLYNSPLHF.

This clonotype was seen ten or more times. The chain combines TRBV7-9 with TRBJ2-7, with no clear D. Trimming removed 0 bases from V and 2 bases from J, with 17 bases in between. From germline, CDR1 is SEHNR and CDR2 FQNEAQ (reference sequence). The CDR3 length is 17 residues. The CDR3 sequence is CASSLAPWYSSAYEQYF. CDR3 bases: TGTGCCAGCAGCTTAGCCCCTTGGTACAGCTCGGCCTACGAGCAGTACTTC.

This clonotype was counted ten times or more. The chain employs TRBV5-4 and TRBJ2-1; D is uncertain. Germline CDR1 and CDR2: SGHNT and YYREEE (reference sequence). The CDR3 loop spans 15 amino acids. The V end lost 0 bases, the J end lost 4 bases, and 11 bases lay between the germline ends. The CDR3 protein is CASSLVGKMYNEQFF. The CDR3 region has the DNA TGTGCCAGCAGCTTGGTAGGGAAAATGTACAATGAGCAGTTCTTC.

This clonotype was seen ten or more times. The chain is built from TRBV7-6 and TRBJ1-5; D call uncertain. V was pared by 5 bases and J by 7 bases, with 15 bases between. Looked up from germline, CDR1 is SGHVS and CDR2 is FNYEAQ. CDR3 length equals 14 residues. The CDR3 is CASSVTSNGQPQHF. In DNA form, the CDR3 reads TGTGCCAGCAGCGTAACTAGCAACGGACAGCCCCAGCATTTT.

The table lists this clonotype with a count of one. The V gene is TRBV6-6, the J gene TRBJ2-2; D unclear. CDR1 MNHNY and CDR2 SVGAGI come from the germline V gene (reference sequence). The V and J ends lost 6 bases and 9 bases respectively, with 17 bases between them. The CDR3 contains 14 residues. CDR3 in DNA: TGTGCCAGCAGCCTTCTGGCAGGCCGACGGGAGCTGTTTTTT. Its protein product is CASSLLAGRRELFF.

At least ten counts were recorded for this clonotype. The V call is TRBV12-3 or TRBV12-4, the J call TRBJ2-3; D remains unclear. The germline V and J ends were trimmed by 5 bases and 0 bases, with 3 bases remaining between them. The CDR3 extends over 12 amino acids. CDR3: CASSQSTDTQYF. As DNA, the CDR3 is TGTGCCAGCAGTCAGAGCACAGATACGCAGTATTTT.

The gene calls are TRBV20-1 and TRBJ1-5; TRBD1 matches 7 bases. J lost 4 bases, V lost 6 bases, and 9 bases had no gene match. The CDR3 runs 14 residues. Per the germline V gene, CDR1 is DFQATT and CDR2 is SNEGSKA (reference sequence). As DNA, the CDR3 is TGCAGTGCCTTTCGGGACAGTCGGAATCAGCCCCAGCATTTT. As protein: CSAFRDSRNQPQHF.

This clonotype was picked up a small number of times. The chain has TRBV29-1 and TRBJ1-1; weak D call: TRBD1 (5 bases). This CDR3 has 14 residues. Germline CDR1 reads SQVTM; CDR2 reads ANQGSEA. The V end was cut by 3 bases, the J end by 6 bases, with 17 bases between. The CDR3: CSVDLGRVGAEAFF. The CDR3 region has the DNA TGCAGCGTTGACCTTGGCAGGGTGGGCGCTGAAGCTTTCTTT.

This clonotype occurred many times. V is TRBV12-3 or TRBV12-4 and J is TRBJ2-6, with a weak D call TRBD1 (6 bases). Trimming pared 5 bases from V and 4 bases from J, leaving 9 bases between. The CDR3 spans 14 residues. CDR3 coding DNA: TGTGCCAGCAGTGTAGGGACAGGGGCCAACGTCCTGACTTTC. It encodes CASSVGTGANVLTF.

This chain links TRBV9 with TRBJ2-5; 15 positions match TRBD2. Per germline, CDR1 SGDLS and CDR2 YYNGEE. The V segment lost 3 bases and the J segment 9 bases; nucleotides outside the gene matches: 0. This CDR3 contains 13 residues. DNA of the CDR3: TGTGCCAGCAGCGGGACTAGCGGGAGGGCCCAGTACTTC. Translated: CASSGTSGRAQYF.

This clonotype was seen repeatedly, ten times or more. The chain combines TRBV10-3 with TRBJ1-5; TRBD1 is a possible D gene (6 bases). CDR3 length: 14 residues. CDR1 is ENHRY and CDR2 is SYGVKD in the germline V gene. Trimming removed 11 bases from V and 0 bases from J, with 14 bases in between. This chain's CDR3 is CASGGIDSNQPQHF. The CDR3 bases are TGTGCCTCCGGGGGCATCGATAGCAATCAGCCCCAGCATTTT.

This clonotype was detected ten times or more. This chain joins TRBV20-1 and TRBJ1-5; 8 nucleotides agree with TRBD1. The CDR3 is 14 residues long. CDR1 is DFQATT and CDR2 is SNEGSKA in the germline V gene (reference sequence). As DNA, the CDR3 is TGCAGCCCGTTCAGGGGGCTTGGCAATCAGCCCCAGCATTTT. It is translated as CSPFRGLGNQPQHF.

This clonotype was seen ten or more times. The chain has TRBV7-3 and TRBJ2-6, with D tentatively TRBD2 (6 bases). Germline V CDR1 and CDR2: SGHTA, FQGTGA. V was clipped by 5 bases and J by 1 base, with 9 bases between them. There are 15 residues in the CDR3. This CDR3 is CASSPGGSGANVLTF. The CDR3 region has the DNA TGTGCCAGCAGCCCCGGGGGATCTGGGGCCAACGTCCTGACTTTC.

This clonotype was counted ten times or more. The chain combines TRBV25-1 with TRBJ2-1; D is ambiguous. This CDR3 has 15 residues. Germline V gives CDR1 MGHDK, CDR2 SYGVNS. V was pared by 3 bases and J by 5 bases, with 14 bases between. The CDR3: CASSEVRIGHNEQFF. Written as DNA, the CDR3 is TGTGCCAGCAGTGAGGTCCGCATCGGGCACAATGAGCAGTTCTTC. Drawing the rest from reference TRBV25-1 and TRBJ2-1, the complete variable domain is EADIYQTPRYLVIGTGKKITLECSQTMGHDKMYWYQQDPGMELHLIHYSYGVNSTEKGDLSSESTVSRIRTEHFPLTLESARPSHTSQYLCASSEVRIGHNEQFFGPGTRLTVL.

The rearrangement joins TRBV3-1 to TRBJ2-3, with D possibly TRBD2 on 6 matching bases. This CDR3 is 15 amino acids long. Trimming removed 3 bases at V and 1 base at J, with 11 bases between. CDR1 LGHDT and CDR2 YNNKEL come from the germline V gene (reference sequence). This CDR3 reads CASSQTGGGTDTQYF. The CDR3 DNA reads as TGTGCCAGCAGCCAGACCGGAGGGGGCACAGATACGCAGTATTTT.